The rows below give T cell receptor beta chains drawn from one sample of a study of cytomegalovirus exposure and HLA in healthy donors. Data came from immunoSEQ multiplex PCR; TCRdb stores just in-frame clones and leaves some out. The sample includes about 110,000 clones, almost 70% of them seen just once. The sample comprised PBMCs. The receptors derive from a man in his thirties or forties in good health and CMV-seropositive. Both conserved end residues are part of each CDR3. D genes are given only for firm matches. Only part of the rows carry a size: once, few, many, or a class if the clone is expanded.

>TRBV10-3|few|-|TRBJ1-2
CAISTSRDPNYGYTF
TGTGCCATCAGTACTAGCCGGGACCCTAACTATGGCTACACCTTC
>TRBV11-3|few|TRBD1|TRBJ2-1
CASSKRGTGAVNEQFF
TGTGCCAGCTCGAAGAGAGGGACAGGGGCGGTGAATGAGCAGTTCTTC
>TRBV7-7|-|TRBD2|TRBJ2-1
CASSLSLAVLNEQFF
TGTGCTAGCAGCCTTAGTCTAGCGGTCCTAAATGAGCAGTTCTTC
>TRBV6-5|-|TRBD2|TRBJ2-1
CASSYHGGLNRNEQFF
TGTGCCAGCAGTTACCACGGGGGACTAAATAGGAATGAGCAGTTCTTC
>TRBV29-1|-|-|TRBJ2-2
CSVLFTGELFF
TGCAGCGTTCTATTCACCGGGGAGCTGTTTTTT
>TRBV7-9|-|TRBD1|TRBJ1-1
CASSRDRGKAFF
TGTGCCAGCAGCCGGGACAGGGGGAAAGCTTTCTTT
>TRBV28|-|-|TRBJ2-2
CASSLNRNTGELFF
TGTGCCAGCAGTTTGAACAGGAACACCGGGGAGCTGTTTTTT
>TRBV19|-|TRBD1|TRBJ1-5
CASTSRGGQGSNQPQHF
TGTGCCAGTACCTCTCGGGGGGGACAGGGGAGCAATCAGCCCCAGCATTTT
>TRBV5-1|-|TRBD1|TRBJ2-1
CASAESGGSYNEQFF
TGCGCCAGCGCCGAATCAGGGGGCTCCTACAATGAGCAGTTCTTC
>TRBV7-2|once|TRBD2|TRBJ2-5
CASRHSGGKETQYF
TGTGCCAGCAGGCATAGCGGGGGAAAAGAGACCCAGTACTTC
>TRBV29-1|-|-|TRBJ2-1
CSVENPSRGEQFF
TGCAGCGTTGAAAACCCCAGCCGGGGTGAGCAGTTCTTC
>TRBV9|-|TRBD2|TRBJ2-5
CASSGGASGISSETQYF
TGTGCCAGCAGCGGGGGAGCTAGCGGGATATCCTCAGAGACCCAGTACTTC
>TRBV7-7|-|TRBD2|TRBJ2-7
CASSPGGVYEQYF
TGTGCTAGCAGCCCTGGGGGGGTCTACGAGCAGTACTTC
>TRBV7-6|-|TRBD1|TRBJ1-2
CASSLEGTGGFGYTF
TGTGCCAGCAGCTTAGAAGGGACAGGGGGCTTTGGCTACACCTTC
>TRBV7-8|-|-|TRBJ1-1
CASSLGAQFFTEAFF
TGTGCCAGCAGCTTAGGAGCGCAGTTTTTTACTGAAGCTTTCTTT
>TRBV4-1|-|-|TRBJ1-2
CASSQVDLANYGYTF
TGCGCCAGCAGCCAAGTCGATCTAGCTAACTATGGCTACACCTTC
>TRBV4-2|few|-|TRBJ1-2
CASSQGPETGYGYTF
TGTGCCAGCAGCCAAGGTCCGGAGACAGGATATGGCTACACCTTC
>TRBV7-9|-|-|TRBJ1-2
CASSLSEGGNYGYTF
TGTGCCAGCAGCCTCAGTGAAGGGGGAAACTATGGCTACACCTTC
>TRBV7-2|-|-|TRBJ2-1
CASSFARTGPARVDEQFF
TGTGCCAGCAGCTTCGCCCGGACTGGGCCCGCTAGGGTTGATGAGCAGTTCTTC
>TRBV19|-|-|TRBJ1-5
CASTPPLSRAGNQPQHF
TGTGCCAGTACCCCACCCCTCTCCAGGGCGGGCAATCAGCCCCAGCATTTT
>TRBV5-8|few|-|TRBJ2-3
CASSNSGSTDTQYF
TGTGCCAGCAGCAATAGCGGAAGCACAGATACGCAGTATTTT
>TRBV27|-|TRBD1|TRBJ1-2
CASSTRQGYYGYTF
TGTGCCAGCAGTACCCGACAGGGGTACTATGGCTACACCTTC
>TRBV29-1|-|-|TRBJ1-1
CSVPGSPLDRNTEAFF
TGCAGCGTCCCCGGGTCCCCACTTGATAGGAACACTGAAGCTTTCTTT
>TRBV25-1|-|-|TRBJ1-1
CASSEWGLGVEAFF
TGTGCCAGCAGTGAATGGGGTCTAGGGGTTGAAGCTTTCTTT
>TRBV7-3|-|-|TRBJ1-5
CASSFYSSNQPQHF
TGTGCCAGCAGCTTCTACAGTAGCAATCAGCCCCAGCATTTT
>TRBV5-1|-|-|TRBJ2-7
CASSLVGRNSYEQYF
TGCGCCAGCAGCTTGGTGGGGCGGAACTCCTACGAGCAGTACTTC
>TRBV2|-|TRBD1|TRBJ1-2
CASRALQGGSNYGYTF
TGTGCCAGCAGAGCTTTACAGGGGGGATCTAACTATGGCTACACCTTC
>TRBV28|-|-|TRBJ1-1
CASSPPDRNTEAFF
TGTGCCAGCAGTCCCCCGGACAGGAACACTGAAGCTTTCTTT
>TRBV29-1|-|-|TRBJ2-3
CSAVRVTDTQYF
TGCAGCGCCGTCCGGGTCACAGATACGCAGTATTTT
>TRBV4-3|-|-|TRBJ2-1
CASSLRTPQEQFF
TGCGCCAGCAGCCTTAGGACTCCCCAGGAGCAGTTCTTC
>TRBV7-8|-|-|TRBJ2-5
CASSLLGSGYQETQYF
TGTGCCAGCAGCTTATTGGGTAGCGGTTACCAAGAGACCCAGTACTTC
>TRBV25-1|-|-|TRBJ1-1
CASSEHGGGDTEAFF
TGTGCCAGCAGTGAACATGGCGGGGGCGACACTGAAGCTTTCTTT
>TRBV4-1|few|-|TRBJ1-1
CASSQGIGRTEAFF
TGCGCCAGCAGCCAAGGTATAGGGAGGACTGAAGCTTTCTTT
>TRBV29-1|few|-|TRBJ1-3
CSVGQAQGNTIYF
TGCAGCGTTGGGCAGGCCCAGGGAAACACCATATATTTT
>TRBV5-1|-|-|TRBJ1-2
CASSLASDGYTF
TGCGCCAGCAGCTTGGCGTCTGATGGCTACACCTTC
>TRBV12-5|-|-|TRBJ1-1
CASGHNPITGSPHLNTEAFF
TGTGCTAGTGGGCACAACCCAATCACAGGGTCCCCCCATTTGAACACTGAAGCTTTCTTT
>TRBV28|-|TRBD1|TRBJ1-5
CASYSGQGYFDNQPQHF
TGTGCCAGCTATTCAGGACAGGGCTATTTCGACAATCAGCCCCAGCATTTT
>TRBV4-1|-|TRBD2|TRBJ2-2
CASTLTSVVHTGELFF
TGCGCCAGCACCTTGACTAGCGTAGTTCACACCGGGGAGCTGTTTTTT
>TRBV9|few|-|TRBJ2-2
CASSVGDFTGELFF
TGTGCCAGCAGCGTAGGCGACTTTACCGGGGAGCTGTTTTTT
>TRBV28|-|TRBD1|TRBJ2-1
CASSQQQGANEQFF
TGTGCCAGCAGTCAACAACAGGGGGCGAATGAGCAGTTCTTC
>TRBV6-5|once|TRBD1|TRBJ2-7
CASSSRGINEQYF
TGTGCCAGCAGTTCCAGGGGGATCAACGAGCAGTACTTC
>TRBV27|-|TRBD1|TRBJ1-5
CASSFYPGQGDQPQHF
TGTGCCAGCAGTTTCTATCCAGGACAGGGAGATCAGCCCCAGCATTTT
>TRBV4-3|-|-|TRBJ2-1
CASTLTRESSYNEQFF
TGCGCCAGCACTCTCACGCGAGAGTCCTCCTACAATGAGCAGTTCTTC
>TRBV5-1|-|-|TRBJ1-1
CASSSGGTEAFF
TGCGCCAGCAGCTCCGGCGGAACTGAAGCTTTCTTT
>TRBV25-1|-|-|TRBJ1-5
CASSESGGQPQHF
TGTGCCAGCAGTGAATCGGGGGGTCAGCCCCAGCATTTT
>TRBV7-2|-|-|TRBJ2-3
CASRPGAGVTDTQYF
TGTGCCAGCAGACCAGGGGCGGGGGTCACAGATACGCAGTATTTT
>TRBV5-8|few|TRBD1|TRBJ1-5
CASTLGTGAPNQPQHF
TGTGCCAGCACCTTGGGGACAGGGGCTCCCAATCAGCCCCAGCATTTT
>TRBV27|-|TRBD1|TRBJ2-1
CASSPFSDRGKGSYNEQFF
TGTGCCAGCAGTCCCTTCTCCGACAGGGGGAAAGGCTCCTACAATGAGCAGTTCTTC
>TRBV2|once|TRBD2|TRBJ2-1
CASSEKRWLAEYNEQFF
TGTGCCAGCAGTGAAAAGCGTTGGCTAGCGGAGTATAATGAGCAGTTCTTC
>TRBV30|-|-|TRBJ1-1
CAWSDQSGTEAFF
TGTGCCTGGAGTGATCAATCGGGCACTGAAGCTTTCTTT
>TRBV11-2|once|TRBD2|TRBJ2-3
CASSLAGTKDTQYF
TGTGCCAGCAGCTTAGCCGGGACTAAGGATACGCAGTATTTT
>TRBV10-2|-|TRBD2|TRBJ2-3
CASSGTSGGAGADTQYF
TGCGCCAGCAGTGGGACTAGCGGGGGGGCCGGTGCAGATACGCAGTATTTT
>TRBV7-8|-|TRBD1|TRBJ1-4
CASSLNRGDEKLFF
TGTGCCAGCAGCTTAAACAGGGGGGATGAAAAACTGTTTTTT
>TRBV7-9|-|TRBD2|TRBJ2-3
CASSLSTGGWGDTQYF
TGTGCCAGCAGCTTATCTACGGGGGGATGGGGGGATACGCAGTATTTT